Detailed here is one T cell receptor beta chain. This table comes from immunoSEQ multiplex PCR, and its TCRdb copy is limited to in-frame clones, with some not included. Of more than 900,000 clones in the sample, more than 75% were seen once. Between the trimmed V and J ends, which lost 4 bases and 2 bases, there was a span of 17 bases. Germline V gene sequence: CDR1 SGHDN, CDR2 FVKESK. This CDR3 has 16 residues. The record originates from a study of shared clonotypes between healthy human individuals. The J gene is TRBJ1-1, the V gene TRBV14; tentatively, D is TRBD1 (5 bases). The clonotype was recovered from a man in his late teens or twenties in good health. Some clones in this sample may be carry-over from other donors' samples. The sequencing sample was made of memory CD4+ T cells from PBMCs. The subset denotes: CD45RA-negative fraction. CDR3 region: CASSPAWRGRNTEAFF. The CDR3 bases are TGTGCCAGCAGCCCAGCTTGGCGGGGGAGAAACACTGAAGCTTTCTTT.